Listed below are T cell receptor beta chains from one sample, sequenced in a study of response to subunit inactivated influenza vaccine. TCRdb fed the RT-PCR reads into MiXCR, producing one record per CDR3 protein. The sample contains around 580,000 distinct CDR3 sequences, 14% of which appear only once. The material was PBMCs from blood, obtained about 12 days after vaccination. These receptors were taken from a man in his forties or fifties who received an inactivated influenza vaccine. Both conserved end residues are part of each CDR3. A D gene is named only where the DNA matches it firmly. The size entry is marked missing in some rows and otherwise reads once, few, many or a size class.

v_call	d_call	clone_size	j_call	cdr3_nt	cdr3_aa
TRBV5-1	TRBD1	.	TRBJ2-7	TGCGCCAGCAGCCTGACAGGGACACTCTCCTACGAGCAGTACTTC	CASSLTGTLSYEQYF
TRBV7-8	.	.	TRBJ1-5	TGTGCCAGCAGCTACCTTAAGGGGCCCCAGCATTTT	CASSYLKGPQHF
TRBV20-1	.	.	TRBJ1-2	TGCAGTGCTAGAGAAGGGTCGACAGCTAACTATGGCTACACCTTC	CSAREGSTANYGYTF
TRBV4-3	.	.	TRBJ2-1	TGCGCCAGCAGCCAAGGGTCCGTCGAAGCGGCTCTAAGGACCAATGAGCAGTTCTTC	CASSQGSVEAALRTNEQFF
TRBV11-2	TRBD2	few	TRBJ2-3	TGTGCCAGCCGCCGGGGGGTGAGCACAGATACGCAGTATTTT	CASRRGVSTDTQYF
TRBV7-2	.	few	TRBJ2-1	TGTGCCAGCAGCTTATACACCTCGGGCTCCTATGAGCAGTTCTTC	CASSLYTSGSYEQFF
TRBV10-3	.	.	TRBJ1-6	TGTGCCATCAGTGGGGAGACGGGGAGCTATAATTCACCCCTCCACTTT	CAISGETGSYNSPLHF
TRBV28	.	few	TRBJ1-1	TGTGCCAGCAAGGGCTGGGGCACTGAAGCTTTCTTT	CASKGWGTEAFF
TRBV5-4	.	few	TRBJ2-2	TGTGCCAGCAGCATCGACATCACCGGGGAGCTGTTTTTT	CASSIDITGELFF
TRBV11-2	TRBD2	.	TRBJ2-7	TGTGCCACTTTGCGACTAGCGACTTACGAGCAGTACTTC	CATLRLATYEQYF
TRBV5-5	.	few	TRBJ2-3	TGTGCCAGCAGCTTGGTTCCGCGACACCTCACAGATACGCAGTATTTT	CASSLVPRHLTDTQYF
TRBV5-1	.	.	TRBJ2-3	TGCGCCAGCAGCCTCCCGGGAACGGCCGGACCAGATACGCAGTATTTT	CASSLPGTAGPDTQYF
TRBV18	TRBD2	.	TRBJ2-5	TGTGCCAGCTCACCCCTAGCGGTACAAGAGACCCAGTACTTC	CASSPLAVQETQYF
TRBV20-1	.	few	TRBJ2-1	TGCAGTGCTACGGAATTCTCCTACAATGAGCAGTTCTTC	CSATEFSYNEQFF
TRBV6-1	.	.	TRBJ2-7	TGTGCCAGCAGGCCACCCGGGGGATACGAGCAGTACTTC	CASRPPGGYEQYF
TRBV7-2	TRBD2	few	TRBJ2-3	TGTGCCAGCACCGGACTAGCGGGAGGTTATACGCAGTATTTT	CASTGLAGGYTQYF
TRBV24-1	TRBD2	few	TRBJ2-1	TGTGCCACCAGTGATTTGCCGGCTAGCGGGAGCTCGTCCTACAATGAGCAGTTCTTC	CATSDLPASGSSSYNEQFF
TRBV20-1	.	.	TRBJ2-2	TGCAGTGCTAGTGCGCAGCCGAACACCGGGGAGCTGTTTTTT	CSASAQPNTGELFF
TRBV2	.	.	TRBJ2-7	TGTGCCAGCAGTGTTGTCTACGAGCAGTACTTC	CASSVVYEQYF
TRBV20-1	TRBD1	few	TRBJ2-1	TGCAGTTATTGGACAGGGGTGAATGAGCAGTTCTTC	CSYWTGVNEQFF
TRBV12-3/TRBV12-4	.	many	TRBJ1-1	TGTGCCAGCATCTTTTGGGAAAACACTGAAGCTTTCTTT	CASIFWENTEAFF
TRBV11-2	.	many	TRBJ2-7	TGTGCCAGCAGCTCAAATCAAGCACACTCAGGGCCAGGGCAGTACTTC	CASSSNQAHSGPGQYF
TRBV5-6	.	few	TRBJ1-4	TGTGCCAGCAGCTTGTTAGCCGAGGGGGATGAAAAACTGTTTTTT	CASSLLAEGDEKLFF
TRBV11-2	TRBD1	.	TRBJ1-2	TGTGCCAGCAGCCTCCCCCGACAGGGGGCCGGTGGCTACACCTTC	CASSLPRQGAGGYTF
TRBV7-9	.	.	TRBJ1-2	TGTGCCAGCAGTCTGGGCGGCAGGGCCTATGGCTACACCTTC	CASSLGGRAYGYTF
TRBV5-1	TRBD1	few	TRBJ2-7	TGCGCCAGCAGCGGGGGACAGGGCTCCTACGAGCAGTACTTC	CASSGGQGSYEQYF
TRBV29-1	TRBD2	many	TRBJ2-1	TGCAGCGTTGAACTAGCGGGAGATACTAACAATGAGCAGTTCTTC	CSVELAGDTNNEQFF
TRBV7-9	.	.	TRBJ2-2	TGTGCCAGCAGCGAGACAGTAAACACCGGGGAGCTGTTTTTT	CASSETVNTGELFF
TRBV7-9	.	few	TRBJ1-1	TGTGCCAGCAGCGTATTGGAGTACACTGAAGCTTTCTTT	CASSVLEYTEAFF
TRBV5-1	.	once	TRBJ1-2	TGCGCCAGCAGGGACAGCGTCAGCTCTAACTATGGCTACACCTTC	CASRDSVSSNYGYTF
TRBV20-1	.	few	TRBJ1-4	TGCAGTGCTAAGTTGGTTAGGTCAACTAATGAAAAACTGTTTTTT	CSAKLVRSTNEKLFF
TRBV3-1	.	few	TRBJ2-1	TGTGCCAGCAGCCTTAAAGGACAGACCTACAATGAGCAGTTCTTC	CASSLKGQTYNEQFF
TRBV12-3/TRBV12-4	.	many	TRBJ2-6	TGTGCCAGCATCCCAGGGGCAGGGGCAGGGTCTGGGGCCAACGTCCTGACTTTC	CASIPGAGAGSGANVLTF
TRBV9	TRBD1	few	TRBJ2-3	TGTGCCAGCAGCCTGGGACAGGGCCACACAGATACGCAGTATTTT	CASSLGQGHTDTQYF
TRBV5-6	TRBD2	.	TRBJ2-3	TGTGCCAGCAGCTTGATAGCTAGCGGGGGGCCAAGCACAGATACGCAGTATTTT	CASSLIASGGPSTDTQYF
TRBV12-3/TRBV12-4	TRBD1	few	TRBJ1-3	TGTGCCAGCAGTCGACAGGGGGACCTCTCTGGAAACACCATATATTTT	CASSRQGDLSGNTIYF